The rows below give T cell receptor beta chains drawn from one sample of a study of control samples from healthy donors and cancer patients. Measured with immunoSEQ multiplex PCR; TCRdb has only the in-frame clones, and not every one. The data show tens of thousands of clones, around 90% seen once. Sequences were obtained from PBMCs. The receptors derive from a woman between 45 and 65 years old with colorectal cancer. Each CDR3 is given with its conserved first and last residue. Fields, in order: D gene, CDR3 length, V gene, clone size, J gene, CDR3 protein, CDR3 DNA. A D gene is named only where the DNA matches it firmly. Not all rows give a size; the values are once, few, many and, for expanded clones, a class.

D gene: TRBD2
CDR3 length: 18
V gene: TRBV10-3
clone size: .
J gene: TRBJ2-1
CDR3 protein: CAISPGPSGGGPYNEQFF
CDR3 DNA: TGTGCCATCAGCCCGGGCCCTAGCGGGGGGGGACCTTACAATGAGCAGTTCTTC

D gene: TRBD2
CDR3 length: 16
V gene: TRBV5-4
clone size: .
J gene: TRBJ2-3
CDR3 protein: CASSLEGGGATDTQYF
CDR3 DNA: TGTGCCAGCAGCTTGGAGGGCGGGGGGGCCACAGATACGCAGTATTTT

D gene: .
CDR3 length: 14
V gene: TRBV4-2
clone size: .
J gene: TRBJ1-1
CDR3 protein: CASSQAGLNTEAFF
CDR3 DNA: TGTGCCAGCAGCCAAGCAGGGTTGAACACTGAAGCTTTCTTT

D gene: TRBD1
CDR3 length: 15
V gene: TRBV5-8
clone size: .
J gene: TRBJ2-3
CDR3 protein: CASSSTGVSTDTQYF
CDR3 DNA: TGTGCCAGCAGTTCGACAGGGGTGAGCACAGATACGCAGTATTTT

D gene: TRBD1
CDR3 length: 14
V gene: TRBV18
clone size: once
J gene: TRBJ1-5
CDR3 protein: CASSPDRAGQPQHF
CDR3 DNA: TGTGCCAGCTCACCCGACAGGGCGGGTCAGCCCCAGCATTTT

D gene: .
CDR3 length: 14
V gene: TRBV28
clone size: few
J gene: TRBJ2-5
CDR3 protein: CASSLEGRQETQYF
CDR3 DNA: TGTGCCAGCAGTTTGGAGGGACGCCAAGAGACCCAGTACTTC

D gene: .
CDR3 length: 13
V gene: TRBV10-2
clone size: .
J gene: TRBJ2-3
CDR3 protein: CASSVGSADTQYF
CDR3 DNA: TGCGCCAGCAGTGTTGGGTCCGCAGATACGCAGTATTTT

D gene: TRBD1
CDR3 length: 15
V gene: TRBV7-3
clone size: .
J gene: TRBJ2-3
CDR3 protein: CASSPSGTGLDTQYF
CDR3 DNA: TGTGCCAGCAGCCCCAGTGGGACAGGGCTGGATACGCAGTATTTT

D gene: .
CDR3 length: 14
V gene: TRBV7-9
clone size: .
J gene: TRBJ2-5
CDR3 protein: CASSVYRDAETQYF
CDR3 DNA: TGTGCCAGCAGCGTCTACAGGGACGCAGAGACCCAGTACTTC

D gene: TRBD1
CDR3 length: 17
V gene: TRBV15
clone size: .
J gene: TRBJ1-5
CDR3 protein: CATSRAGQGLEAAPQHF
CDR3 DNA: TGTGCCACCAGCAGGGCTGGACAGGGATTGGAGGCCGCGCCCCAGCATTTT

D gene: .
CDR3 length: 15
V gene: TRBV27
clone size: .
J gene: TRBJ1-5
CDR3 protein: CASSSTGLNNQPQHF
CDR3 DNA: TGTGCCAGCAGCTCCACAGGGCTGAACAATCAGCCCCAGCATTTT

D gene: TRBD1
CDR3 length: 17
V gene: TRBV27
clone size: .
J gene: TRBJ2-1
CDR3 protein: CASSSFLRDSRNNEQFF
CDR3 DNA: TGTGCCAGCAGTTCATTCCTGAGGGACAGCCGTAACAATGAGCAGTTCTTC

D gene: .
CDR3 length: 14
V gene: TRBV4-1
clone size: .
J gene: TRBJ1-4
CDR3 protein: CASSHPSTNEKLFF
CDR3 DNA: TGCGCCAGCAGCCACCCTTCCACTAATGAAAAACTGTTTTTT